The following is a TCR beta chain sequence with its context. Its antigen is not identified. The source of the sample is a study of neoadjuvant nivolumab and ipilimumab in lung cancer. Whole-study findings and limits: Only two of four nivolumab-treated tumors gained richness and clonality by surgery.

The V gene lost 2 bases and the J gene lost 10 bases, with 20 bases spanning the gap. The CDR3 has 14 amino acids. CDR1 and CDR2 (germline): GTSNPN, SVGIG (reference sequence). Profiled with immunoSEQ multiplex PCR; TCRdb holds only in-frame clones, not every one. The sample gives more than 40,000 clones, 85% to 90% of which show up once; around 3.8% is in the top ten. The V call is TRBV30, the J call TRBJ1-2, with D maybe TRBD1 (5 bases). The sequencing used blood, collected before neoadjuvant nivolumab, alone or with ipilimumab. The receptor was isolated from an adult with non-small cell lung cancer. Some clones in this sample may be carry-over from other donors' samples. CDR3 bases: TGTGCCTGGAGTCCGGGACTGGGTTGGGGAGCCTACACCTTC. Translating gives CAWSPGLGWGAYTF.